This T cell receptor (beta chain) was sequenced during a study of T-cell memory formation after mild COVID-19. This clonotype was recorded a few times. Germline lookup yields CDR1 KGHDR and CDR2 SFDVKD. This CDR3 spans 15 amino acids. V lost 5 bases, J lost 3 bases, and 4 bases stayed unmatched. Libraries for TCRalpha and TCRbeta carried sample barcodes and unique molecular identifiers via 5'RACE. TCRdb analysed the 5' RACE reads with MiXCR anew, one entry per CDR3 protein. The data show 85,000 to 120,000 distinct CDR3 sequences, around 12% seen once. V and J are TRBV24-1 and TRBJ2-2, with TRBD1 identical over 8 bases. The TCR sequence derives from an adult woman who had mild COVID-19 (a few samples of this study predate the infection). Cell type and time point are not known. The sequenced sample consisted of PBMCs or a T cell subset sorted from them (not recorded which). The CDR3 sequence is CATSALTGDTGELFF. In DNA form, the CDR3 reads TGTGCCACCAGTGCTCTGACAGGGGACACCGGGGAGCTGTTTTTT.